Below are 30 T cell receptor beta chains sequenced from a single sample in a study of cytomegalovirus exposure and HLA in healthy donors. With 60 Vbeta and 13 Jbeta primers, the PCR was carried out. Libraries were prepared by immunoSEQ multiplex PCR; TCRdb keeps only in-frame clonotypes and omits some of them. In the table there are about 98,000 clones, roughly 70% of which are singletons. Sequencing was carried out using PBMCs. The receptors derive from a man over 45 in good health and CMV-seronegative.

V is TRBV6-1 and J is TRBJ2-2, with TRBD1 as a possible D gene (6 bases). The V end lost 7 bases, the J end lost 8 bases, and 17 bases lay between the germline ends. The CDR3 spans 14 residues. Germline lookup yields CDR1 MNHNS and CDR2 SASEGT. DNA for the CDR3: TGTGCCAGCAACCGGGACATAGGACCGGGGGAGCTGTTTTTT. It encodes CASNRDIGPGELFF.

The CDR3 nucleotides read TGTGCCAGCAGCACCCGCAGGAATGCGAACTATGGCTACACCTTC. This gives the protein CASSTRRNANYGYTF. The chain uses TRBV5-4 and TRBJ1-2, with D unclear. The CDR3 has 15 residues. V was cut by 4 bases and J by 2 bases, with 15 bases left in between. Germline loops: CDR1 SGHNT, CDR2 YYREEE (reference sequence).

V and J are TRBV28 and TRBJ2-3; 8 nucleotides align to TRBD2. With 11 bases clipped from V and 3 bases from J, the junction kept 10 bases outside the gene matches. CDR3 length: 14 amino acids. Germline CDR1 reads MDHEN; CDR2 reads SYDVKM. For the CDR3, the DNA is TGTGCCCTTCCCTTAGCGGGACGGACAGATACGCAGTATTTT. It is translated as CALPLAGRTDTQYF. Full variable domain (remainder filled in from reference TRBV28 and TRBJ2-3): DVKVTQSSRYLVKRTGEKVFLECVQDMDHENMFWYRQDPGLGLRLIYFSYDVKMKEKGDIPEGYSVSREKKERFSLILESASTNQTSMYLCALPLAGRTDTQYFGPGTRLTVL.

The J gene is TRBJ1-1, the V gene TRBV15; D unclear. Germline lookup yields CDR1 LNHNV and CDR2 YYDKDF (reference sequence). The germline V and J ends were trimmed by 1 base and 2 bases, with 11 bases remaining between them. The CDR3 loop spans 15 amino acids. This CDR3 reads CATSRGGRSNTEAFF. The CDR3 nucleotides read TGTGCCACCAGCAGAGGAGGGAGGTCTAACACTGAAGCTTTCTTT.

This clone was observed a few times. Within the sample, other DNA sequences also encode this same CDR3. In DNA, the CDR3 is TGTGCCAGCAGTGAGGGACTAGCGGATACAGATACGCAGTATTTT. Amino acids: CASSEGLADTDTQYF. The chain joins TRBV6-4 to TRBJ2-3, with TRBD2 matching over 11 bases. V lost 3 bases to trimming and J lost 3 bases; unmatched junction nucleotides: 2. The CDR3 has 15 residues. CDR1 is MRHNA and CDR2 is SNTAGT in the germline V gene.

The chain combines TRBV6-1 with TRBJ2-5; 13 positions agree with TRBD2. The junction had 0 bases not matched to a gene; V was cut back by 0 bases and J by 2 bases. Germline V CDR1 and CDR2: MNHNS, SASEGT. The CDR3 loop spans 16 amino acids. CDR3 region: CASSEATSGGQETQYF. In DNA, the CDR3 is TGTGCCAGCAGTGAAGCGACTAGCGGGGGGCAAGAGACCCAGTACTTC.

CDR3 DNA: TGTGCCAGCAGCTTAAACGGGAGGGGCACAGATACGCAGTATTTT. It codes for CASSLNGRGTDTQYF. The chain is built from TRBV11-2 and TRBJ2-3; 8 positions agree with TRBD2. With 2 bases clipped from V and 1 base from J, the junction kept 2 bases outside the gene matches. Germline CDR1 SGHAT, CDR2 FQNNGV. The CDR3 covers 15 residues.

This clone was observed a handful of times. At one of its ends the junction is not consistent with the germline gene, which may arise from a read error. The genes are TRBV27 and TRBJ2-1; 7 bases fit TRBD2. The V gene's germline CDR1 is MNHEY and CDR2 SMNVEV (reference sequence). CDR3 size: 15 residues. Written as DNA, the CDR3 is TGTGCCACCACCCGGACGTCGGGAGGACCCAATCAGCAGTTCTTC. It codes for CATTRTSGGPNQQFF.

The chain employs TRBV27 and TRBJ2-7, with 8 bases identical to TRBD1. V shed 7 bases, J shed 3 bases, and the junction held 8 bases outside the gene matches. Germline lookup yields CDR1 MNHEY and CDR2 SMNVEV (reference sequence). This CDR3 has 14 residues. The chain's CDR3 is CASKGQGSFYEQYF. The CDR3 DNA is TGTGCCAGCAAAGGACAGGGATCCTTCTACGAGCAGTACTTC.

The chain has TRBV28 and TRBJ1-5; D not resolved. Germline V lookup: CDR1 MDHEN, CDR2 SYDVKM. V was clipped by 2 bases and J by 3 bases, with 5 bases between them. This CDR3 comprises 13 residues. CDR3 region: CASSLEHNQPQHF. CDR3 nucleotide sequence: TGTGCCAGCAGTTTAGAACACAATCAGCCCCAGCATTTT.

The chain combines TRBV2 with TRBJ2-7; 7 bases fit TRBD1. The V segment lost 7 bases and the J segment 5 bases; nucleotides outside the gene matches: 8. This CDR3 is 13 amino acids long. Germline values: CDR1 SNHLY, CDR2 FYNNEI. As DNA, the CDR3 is TGTGCCAGCACTAACAGGGGACCTAACGAGCAGTACTTC. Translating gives CASTNRGPNEQYF.

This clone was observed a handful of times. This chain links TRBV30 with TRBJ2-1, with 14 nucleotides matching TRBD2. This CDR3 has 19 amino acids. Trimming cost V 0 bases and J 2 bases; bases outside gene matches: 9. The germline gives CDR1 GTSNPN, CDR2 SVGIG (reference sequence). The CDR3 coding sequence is TGTGCCTGGAGTGTAGCGACTAGCGGGAGGGCTTACCCCTACAATGAGCAGTTCTTC. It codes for CAWSVATSGRAYPYNEQFF.

CDR3 protein: CATWGGNGYTF. CDR3 sequence (DNA): TGTGCCACCTGGGGGGGAAATGGCTACACCTTC. The V and J genes are TRBV19 and TRBJ1-2, with a possible D match to TRBD1 (5 bases). The CDR3 totals 11 residues. Germline CDR1 and CDR2: LNHDA and SQIVND (reference sequence). The V end lost 10 bases, the J end lost 6 bases, and 12 bases lay between the germline ends. Full variable domain (missing parts from reference TRBV19 and TRBJ1-2): DGGITQSPKYLFRKEGQNVTLSCEQNLNHDAMYWYRQDPGQGLRLIYYSQIVNDFQKGDIAEGYSVSREKKESFPLTVTSAQKNPTAFYLCATWGGNGYTFGSGTRLTVV.

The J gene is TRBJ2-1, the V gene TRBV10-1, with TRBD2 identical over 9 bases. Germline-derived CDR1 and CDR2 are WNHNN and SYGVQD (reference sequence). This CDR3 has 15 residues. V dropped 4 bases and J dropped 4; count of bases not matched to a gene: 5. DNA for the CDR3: TGCGCCAGCAGTGTAGCGGGGGCGGAATACAATGAGCAGTTCTTC. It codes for CASSVAGAEYNEQFF.

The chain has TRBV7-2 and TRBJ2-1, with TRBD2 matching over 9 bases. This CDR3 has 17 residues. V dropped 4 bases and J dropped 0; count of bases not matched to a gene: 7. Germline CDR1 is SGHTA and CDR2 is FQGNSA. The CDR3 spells CASSSPTSGASYNEQFF. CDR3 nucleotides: TGTGCCAGCAGCTCCCCGACTAGCGGTGCCTCCTACAATGAGCAGTTCTTC.

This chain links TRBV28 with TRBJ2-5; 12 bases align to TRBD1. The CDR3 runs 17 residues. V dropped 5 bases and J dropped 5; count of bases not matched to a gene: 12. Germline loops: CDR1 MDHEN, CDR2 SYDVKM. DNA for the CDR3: TGTGCCAGCAGTCCCATCCCCGGGACAGGGGGCCGGGAGACCCAGTACTTC. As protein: CASSPIPGTGGRETQYF.

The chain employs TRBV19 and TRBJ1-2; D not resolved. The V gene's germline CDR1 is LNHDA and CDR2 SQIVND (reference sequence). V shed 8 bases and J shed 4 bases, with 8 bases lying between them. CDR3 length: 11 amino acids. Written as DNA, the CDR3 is TGTGCCAGTTCCGCGGTCTATGGCTACACCTTC. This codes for CASSAVYGYTF.

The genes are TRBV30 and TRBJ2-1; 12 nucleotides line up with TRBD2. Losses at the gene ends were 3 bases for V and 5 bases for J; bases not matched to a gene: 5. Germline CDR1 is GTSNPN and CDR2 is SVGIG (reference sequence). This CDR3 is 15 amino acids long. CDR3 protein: CAWRAGLAGNNEQFF. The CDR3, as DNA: TGTGCCTGGAGAGCCGGACTAGCGGGAAACAATGAGCAGTTCTTC.

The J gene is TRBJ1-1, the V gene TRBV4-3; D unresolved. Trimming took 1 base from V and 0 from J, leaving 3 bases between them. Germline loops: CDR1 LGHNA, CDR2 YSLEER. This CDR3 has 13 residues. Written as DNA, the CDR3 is TGCGCCAGCAGCCAAGCTATGAACACTGAAGCTTTCTTT. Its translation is CASSQAMNTEAFF.

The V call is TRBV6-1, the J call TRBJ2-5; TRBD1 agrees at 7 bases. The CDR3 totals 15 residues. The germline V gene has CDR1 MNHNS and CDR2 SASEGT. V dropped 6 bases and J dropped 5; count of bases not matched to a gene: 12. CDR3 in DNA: TGTGCCAGCAGAGCCGTAAGGGGGCTAGGTGAGACCCAGTACTTC. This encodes CASRAVRGLGETQYF.

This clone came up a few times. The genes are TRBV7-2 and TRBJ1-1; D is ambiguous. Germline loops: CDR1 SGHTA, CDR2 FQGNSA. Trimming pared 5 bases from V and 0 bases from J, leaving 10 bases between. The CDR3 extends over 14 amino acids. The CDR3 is CASSPDGMNTEAFF. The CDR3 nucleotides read TGTGCCAGCAGCCCAGACGGGATGAACACTGAAGCTTTCTTT.

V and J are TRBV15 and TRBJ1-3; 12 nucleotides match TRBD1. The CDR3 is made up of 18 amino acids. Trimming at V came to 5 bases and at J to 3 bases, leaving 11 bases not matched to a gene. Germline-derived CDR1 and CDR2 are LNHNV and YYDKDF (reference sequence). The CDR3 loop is CATSGSEGTGGFGNTIYF. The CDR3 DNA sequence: TGTGCCACCAGCGGCAGTGAAGGGACAGGGGGCTTTGGAAACACCATATATTTT.

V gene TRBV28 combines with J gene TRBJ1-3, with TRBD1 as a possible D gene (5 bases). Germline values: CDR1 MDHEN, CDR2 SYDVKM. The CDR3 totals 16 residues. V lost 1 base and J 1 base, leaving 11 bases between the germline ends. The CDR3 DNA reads TGTGCCAGCAGTTTATCTTCTCAGGGATCTGGAAACACCATATATTTT. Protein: CASSLSSQGSGNTIYF.

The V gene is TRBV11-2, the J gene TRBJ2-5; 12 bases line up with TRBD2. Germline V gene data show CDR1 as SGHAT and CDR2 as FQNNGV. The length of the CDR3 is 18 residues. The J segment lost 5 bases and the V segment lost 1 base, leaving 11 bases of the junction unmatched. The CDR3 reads CASSLVGLAGGLWETQYF. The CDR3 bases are TGTGCCAGCAGCTTAGTGGGGCTAGCGGGGGGGCTATGGGAGACCCAGTACTTC.

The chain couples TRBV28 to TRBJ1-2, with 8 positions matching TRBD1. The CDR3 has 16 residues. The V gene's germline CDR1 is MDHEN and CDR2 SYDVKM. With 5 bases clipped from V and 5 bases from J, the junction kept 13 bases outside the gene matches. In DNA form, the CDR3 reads TGTGCCAGCAGTCCTGGTTCGGTCCAGGGGGCTTATGGCTACACCTTC. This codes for CASSPGSVQGAYGYTF.

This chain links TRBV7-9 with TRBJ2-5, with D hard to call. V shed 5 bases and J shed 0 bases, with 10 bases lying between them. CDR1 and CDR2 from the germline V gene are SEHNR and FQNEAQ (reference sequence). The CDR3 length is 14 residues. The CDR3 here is CASSLRRDQETQYF. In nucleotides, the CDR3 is TGTGCCAGCAGCCTTAGACGGGACCAAGAGACCCAGTACTTC.

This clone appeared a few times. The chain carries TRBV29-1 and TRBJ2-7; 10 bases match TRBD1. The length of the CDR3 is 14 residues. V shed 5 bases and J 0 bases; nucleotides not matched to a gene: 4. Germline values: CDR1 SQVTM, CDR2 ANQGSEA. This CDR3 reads CSVTRQGASYEQYF. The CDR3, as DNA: TGCAGCGTTACAAGACAGGGGGCCTCCTACGAGCAGTACTTC.

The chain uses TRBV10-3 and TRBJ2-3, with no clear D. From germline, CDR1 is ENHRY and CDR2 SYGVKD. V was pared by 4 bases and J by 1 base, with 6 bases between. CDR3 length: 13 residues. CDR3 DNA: TGTGCCATCAGTGGGCAGGGCACAGATACGCAGTATTTT. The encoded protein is CAISGQGTDTQYF.

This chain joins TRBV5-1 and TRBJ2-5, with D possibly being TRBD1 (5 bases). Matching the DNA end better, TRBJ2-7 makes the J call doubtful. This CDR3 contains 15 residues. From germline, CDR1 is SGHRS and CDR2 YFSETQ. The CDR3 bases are TGCGCCAGCAGCTTGGATTCAGGGCAGTACTACGAGCAGTACTTC. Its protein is CASSLDSGQYYEQYF.

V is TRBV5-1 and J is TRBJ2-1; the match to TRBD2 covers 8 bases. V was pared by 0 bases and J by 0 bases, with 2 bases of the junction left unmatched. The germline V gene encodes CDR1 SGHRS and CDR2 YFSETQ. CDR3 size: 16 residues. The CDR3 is CASSLGLAGSYNEQFF. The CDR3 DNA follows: TGCGCCAGCAGCTTGGGGCTAGCGGGCTCCTACAATGAGCAGTTCTTC.